The 27 T cell receptor beta chains in this list originate from one sample, sequenced in a study of cytomegalovirus exposure and HLA in healthy donors. PCR used 60 Vbeta primers and 13 Jbeta primers. Profiled with immunoSEQ multiplex PCR; TCRdb holds only in-frame clones, not every one. The data show some 200,000 clones, with 70% to 80% seen just once and 0.39% held by the top ten. Sequencing input: PBMCs. Every receptor here comes from a male donor in good health and CMV-seropositive.

This chain connects TRBV6-5 to TRBJ2-2; D call uncertain. Germline V lookup: CDR1 MNHEY, CDR2 SVGAGI. The CDR3 sequence is 13 residues long. Trimming shortened V by 7 bases and J by 0 bases, and 6 bases separated the two germline ends. Written as DNA, the CDR3 is TGTGCCAGCAATCCCACGAACACCGGGGAGCTGTTTTTT. Translation gives CASNPTNTGELFF.

Here the CDR3 DNA reads TGTGCCAGCAGCCCTCGGACTAGCGGGAGGACCGGGGAGCTGTTTTTT. Translating gives CASSPRTSGRTGELFF. The chain has TRBV11-2 and TRBJ2-2; 14 positions agree with TRBD2. J gave up 5 bases and V 5 bases, and 4 bases lay outside the gene matches. The V gene's germline CDR1 is SGHAT and CDR2 FQNNGV. The CDR3 runs to 16 residues.

The chain joins TRBV20-1 to TRBJ2-7, with D maybe TRBD1 (6 bases). The CDR3 has 11 amino acids. CDR1 DFQATT and CDR2 SNEGSKA come from the germline V gene (reference sequence). V was cut by 6 bases and J by 9 bases, with 15 bases left in between. As DNA, the CDR3 is TGCAGTGCCAGATGGGGGCAGGGGCAGTACTTC. Amino acid sequence: CSARWGQGQYF.

The V gene is TRBV6-5, the J gene TRBJ1-1; 10 nucleotides agree with TRBD1. Trimming took 6 bases from V and 6 from J; bases not matched to a gene: 10. CDR1 and CDR2 from the germline V gene are MNHEY and SVGAGI. There are 15 residues in the CDR3. As DNA, the CDR3 is TGTGCCAGCAGGGGCCCCGGGACAGGGGCGGCTGAAGCTTTCTTT. This gives the protein CASRGPGTGAAEAFF.

The chain joins TRBV4-3 to TRBJ1-2; TRBD1 might be the D (5 bases). Trimming stripped 1 base from V and 8 bases from J, with 14 bases between. This CDR3 region has 14 residues. Germline V gives CDR1 LGHNA, CDR2 YSLEER. CDR3 loop: CASSQGQGTRGYTF. DNA of the CDR3: TGCGCCAGCAGCCAAGGCCAGGGCACGAGGGGCTACACCTTC.

The chain is built from TRBV7-2 and TRBJ1-6, with D possibly being TRBD1 (6 bases). V lost 1 base and J 11 bases, leaving 9 bases between the germline ends. Germline V gene data show CDR1 as SGHTA and CDR2 as FQGNSA. The CDR3 loop spans 13 amino acids. DNA for the CDR3: TGTGCCAGCAGCTTAGAACAGGGAGCACCCCTCCACTTT. This gives the protein CASSLEQGAPLHF.

The chain links TRBV7-2 to TRBJ1-1, with TRBD1 identical over 8 bases. V was clipped by 2 bases and J by 10 bases; unmatched bases: 12. This CDR3 has 15 amino acids. From germline, CDR1 is SGHTA and CDR2 FQGNSA. CDR3 amino acids: CASSLLLAAGGSAFF. CDR3 in DNA: TGTGCCAGCAGCTTACTTCTAGCGGCAGGGGGCTCAGCTTTCTTT.

V usage is TRBV7-2 and J usage is TRBJ2-3; 8 positions agree with TRBD2. CDR3 size: 15 residues. J was trimmed by 0 bases and V by 5 bases; bases with no gene match: 4. Per germline, CDR1 SGHTA and CDR2 FQGNSA. CDR3 sequence reads: CASSAQRGSTDTQYF. In DNA, the CDR3 is TGTGCCAGCAGCGCCCAGCGGGGGAGCACAGATACGCAGTATTTT.

The rearrangement links TRBV28 to TRBJ1-6; D might be TRBD1 (6 bases). Trimming left V 5 bases short and J 7 bases short, with 9 bases between. CDR1 and CDR2 from the germline V gene are MDHEN and SYDVKM. The CDR3 loop spans 13 amino acids. CDR3 amino acids: CASSGQLNSPLHF. The CDR3 DNA follows: TGTGCCAGCAGTGGACAGCTCAATTCACCCCTCCACTTT.

In its sample, this clone was seen a few times. The V gene is TRBV7-9, the J gene TRBJ1-1; D not certain. With 7 bases removed from V and 5 bases from J, the gap between germline ends came to 20 bases. The CDR3 totals 15 residues. CDR1 and CDR2 (germline): SEHNR, FQNEAQ (reference sequence). Here the CDR3 DNA reads TGTGCCAGCAACCCTCAACCGGCGGGATTTACTGAAGCTTTCTTT. Amino acid sequence: CASNPQPAGFTEAFF. Together with reference TRBV7-9 and TRBJ1-1, the CDR3 gives the full variable domain: DTGVSQNPRHKITKRGQNVTFRCDPISEHNRLYWYRQTLGQGPEFLTYFQNEAQLEKSRLLSDRFSAERPKGSFSTLEIQRTEQGDSAMYLCASNPQPAGFTEAFFGQGTRLTVV.

The chain has TRBV6-6 and TRBJ2-1, with 11 bases lining up with TRBD2. This CDR3 spans 16 amino acids. Germline V gene sequence: CDR1 MNHNY, CDR2 SVGAGI (reference sequence). Trimming removed 2 bases from V and 4 bases from J; junction bases left unmatched: 4. The CDR3 loop reads CASSYSGTSGYNEQFF. DNA of the CDR3: TGTGCCAGCAGTTACAGCGGGACTAGCGGTTACAATGAGCAGTTCTTC.

The CDR3 loop reads CASSSTGHEQYF. In nucleotides, the CDR3 is TGCGCCAGCAGCTCGACAGGCCACGAGCAGTACTTC. The V and J genes are TRBV5-1 and TRBJ2-7; possible D gene TRBD1, 6 bases. The CDR3 length is 12 residues. V lost 3 bases to trimming and J lost 5 bases, with 9 bases between them. Germline V CDR1 and CDR2: SGHRS, YFSETQ. Together with reference TRBV5-1 and TRBJ2-7, the CDR3 gives the full variable domain: KAGVTQTPRYLIKTRGQQVTLSCSPISGHRSVSWYQQTPGQGLQFLFEYFSETQRNKGNFPGRFSGRQFSNSRSEMNVSTLELGDSALYLCASSSTGHEQYFGPGTRLTVT.

The rearrangement uses TRBV2 and TRBJ2-7; no reliable D call. The length of the CDR3 is 14 residues. CDR1 is SNHLY, CDR2 FYNNEI, per germline. Trimming took off 3 bases at V and 5 bases at J, with 14 bases between the two ends. CDR3 loop: CASSDVLAPDEQYF. In DNA form, the CDR3 reads TGTGCCAGCAGTGATGTTTTAGCTCCGGACGAGCAGTACTTC. The whole variable domain, filled in from reference TRBV2 and TRBJ2-7, reads EPEVTQTPSHQVTQMGQEVILRCVPISNHLYFYWYRQILGQKVEFLVSFYNNEISEKSEIFDDQFSVERPDGSNFTLKIRSTKLEDSAMYFCASSDVLAPDEQYFGPGTRLTVT.

Regarding this clone: Compared with germline, one end of the junction differs, possibly owing to a read error. The J gene is TRBJ1-3, the V gene TRBV7-9; tentatively, D is TRBD1 (5 bases). Germline lookup yields CDR1 SEHNR and CDR2 FQNEAQ (reference sequence). The length of the CDR3 is 15 residues. CDR3 loop: CSSSSPDRRGNTIYF. Here the CDR3 DNA reads TGTTCCAGCAGCTCCCCTGACAGACGTGGAAACACCATATATTTT.

This clone was seen once. As DNA, the CDR3 is TGCGCCAGCAGCTTCGGACAGGGGAATGAGCAGTTCTTC. This codes for CASSFGQGNEQFF. V usage is TRBV5-1 and J usage is TRBJ2-1; 9 positions match TRBD1. CDR1 and CDR2 (germline): SGHRS, YFSETQ. The CDR3 is made up of 13 amino acids. The ends lost 2 bases at V and 7 bases at J; junction bases unmatched: 1. Drawing the rest from reference TRBV5-1 and TRBJ2-1, the complete variable domain is KAGVTQTPRYLIKTRGQQVTLSCSPISGHRSVSWYQQTPGQGLQFLFEYFSETQRNKGNFPGRFSGRQFSNSRSEMNVSTLELGDSALYLCASSFGQGNEQFFGPGTRLTVL.

The chain employs TRBV19 and TRBJ2-7; TRBD2 matches 7 bases. CDR3 length equals 13 residues. The V gene's germline CDR1 is LNHDA and CDR2 SQIVND (reference sequence). With 8 bases clipped from V and 0 bases from J, the junction kept 4 bases outside the gene matches. The CDR3 DNA reads as TGTGCCAGTTCGCGGGAGTTCTCCTACGAGCAGTACTTC. Protein product: CASSREFSYEQYF.

CDR3 in DNA: TGTGCCAGCAGCGTATTGGGGACTAGCCCAAGCACAGATACGCAGTATTTT. Protein sequence: CASSVLGTSPSTDTQYF. The chain links TRBV9 to TRBJ2-3; 9 nucleotides agree with TRBD2. The V and J ends lost 1 base and 0 bases, in that order; junction bases with no gene match: 6. CDR3 length: 17 amino acids. Germline V gene data show CDR1 as SGDLS and CDR2 as YYNGEE.

Only one count was recorded for this clone. The V gene is TRBV15, the J gene TRBJ2-3; TRBD2 matches 13 bases. The CDR3 covers 16 residues. Germline V gene lookup returns CDR1 LNHNV and CDR2 YYDKDF (reference sequence). Losses at the gene ends were 1 base for V and 5 bases for J; bases not matched to a gene: 3. The CDR3 reads CATSRAGTSGEDTQYF. As DNA, the CDR3 is TGTGCCACCAGCAGAGCCGGGACTAGCGGGGAAGATACGCAGTATTTT.

This clone was detected a few times. The J gene is TRBJ2-1, the V gene TRBV6-5; 9 nucleotides align to TRBD2. The CDR3 covers 14 residues. Germline assignment: CDR1 MNHEY and CDR2 SVGAGI. With 7 bases clipped from V and 10 bases from J, the junction kept 11 bases outside the gene matches. The CDR3 coding sequence is TGTGCCAGCACCTATGGCGGGAGGGCCACAGAGCAGTTCTTC. It specifies CASTYGGRATEQFF.

The V and J genes are TRBV21-1 and TRBJ2-7; whether TRBD2, the table's D call, matches the DNA was not checked. TRBV21-1 is a listed pseudogene. This CDR3 comprises 17 residues. CDR3 sequence: CASSRVSREGRTYEQYF. The CDR3 DNA reads as TGTGCCAGCAGCAGAGTAAGCCGGGAGGGCCGGACCTACGAGCAGTACTTC.

The chain has TRBV4-1 and TRBJ2-7; maybe TRBD2 (7 bases). V was clipped by 0 bases and J by 12 bases, with 12 bases between them. The CDR3 loop spans 12 amino acids. CDR1 and CDR2 from the germline V gene are MGHRA and YSYEKL. The CDR3 region is CASSQESGGPYF. The CDR3 nucleotides are TGCGCCAGCAGCCAAGAGTCGGGGGGCCCGTACTTC.

The V and J genes are TRBV2 and TRBJ1-2; TRBD1 might be the D (5 bases). The V gene lost 0 bases and the J gene lost 8 bases, with 10 bases spanning the gap. In germline, CDR1 is SNHLY, CDR2 FYNNEI. The CDR3 sequence is 13 residues long. Here the CDR3 reads CASSEARGDGYTF. CDR3 DNA sequence: TGTGCCAGCAGTGAAGCGCGGGGGGACGGCTACACCTTC.

This sequence joins TRBV9 and TRBJ2-7; 11 bases match TRBD2. The CDR3 is 15 residues long. Germline loops: CDR1 SGDLS, CDR2 YYNGEE. V shed 4 bases, J shed 3 bases, and the junction held 6 bases outside the gene matches. The CDR3 bases are TGTGCCAGCAGCCCGAGGGGACTAGCGGTCTACGAGCAGTACTTC. It is translated as CASSPRGLAVYEQYF.

The V gene is TRBV7-2, the J gene TRBJ1-4; TRBD1 might be the D (6 bases). Germline lookup yields CDR1 SGHTA and CDR2 FQGNSA. This CDR3 region has 14 residues. V lost 5 bases to trimming and J lost 6 bases, with 13 bases between them. The CDR3: CASSPRRGDEKLFF. Here the CDR3 DNA reads TGTGCCAGCAGCCCACGCAGGGGAGATGAAAAACTGTTTTTT.

The chain carries TRBV7-9 and TRBJ1-2; D not resolved. CDR1 is SEHNR, CDR2 FQNEAQ, per germline (reference sequence). This CDR3 is 12 amino acids long. The ends were cut back, 3 bases at V and 5 bases at J, with 7 bases in the middle. In DNA form, the CDR3 reads TGTGCCAGCAGCTTTCGAGTTTATGGCTACACCTTC. It specifies CASSFRVYGYTF.

This clone came up once. The chain employs TRBV11-2 and TRBJ1-2; 9 bases match TRBD1. The CDR3 has 14 amino acids. Germline CDR1 reads SGHAT; CDR2 reads FQNNGV. Germline trimming cut 3 bases from V and 2 bases from J; bases unmatched to any gene: 1. DNA for the CDR3: TGTGCCAGCAGCTTCACAGGGGGCAACTATGGCTACACCTTC. Translation gives CASSFTGGNYGYTF. The full variable domain, its missing parts supplied by reference TRBV11-2 and TRBJ1-2, is EAGVAQSPRYKIIEKRQSVAFWCNPISGHATLYWYQQILGQGPKLLIQFQNNGVVDDSQLPKDRFSAERLKGVDSTLKIQPAKLEDSAVYLCASSFTGGNYGYTFGSGTRLTVV.

The genes are TRBV4-2 and TRBJ2-1; 9 nucleotides line up with TRBD2. J was trimmed by 2 bases and V by 4 bases; bases with no gene match: 6. The germline CDR1 and CDR2 sequences are LGHNA and YNFKEQ. The CDR3 extends over 16 amino acids. Here the CDR3 reads CASSLETSGPYNEQFF. The CDR3 bases are TGTGCCAGCAGCCTTGAGACTAGCGGTCCCTACAATGAGCAGTTCTTC.